Below are 4 T cell receptor beta chains sequenced from a single sample in a study of early T cells in non-severe SARS-CoV-2 infection. TCRdb analysed the 5' RACE reads with MiXCR anew, one entry per CDR3 protein. Altogether roughly 57,000 distinct CDR3 sequences are present, approximately 13% being singletons, with the ten largest covering 9.3%. Source: whole blood, taken at baseline. The source of these receptors is an adult who was a healthcare worker with PCR-confirmed SARS-CoV-2 infection or an uninfected control (not recorded which).

CDR3 sequence reads: CASSFAGGATDTQYF. CDR3 coding DNA: TGTGCCAGCAGTTTCGCGGGGGGGGCCACAGATACGCAGTATTTT. The chain employs TRBV6-4 and TRBJ2-3; 9 positions match TRBD2. Germline-derived CDR1 and CDR2 are MRHNA and SNTAGT. V lost 5 bases to trimming and J lost 2 bases; unmatched junction nucleotides: 5. CDR3 length equals 15 residues.

CDR3: CASSADTRGELFF. CDR3 in DNA: TGTGCCAGCAGCGCTGACACCAGGGGGGAGCTGTTTTTT. The chain couples TRBV7-2 to TRBJ2-2; D is uncertain. The germline V gene encodes CDR1 SGHTA and CDR2 FQGNSA. The V end lost 5 bases, the J end lost 8 bases, and 12 bases lay between the germline ends. This CDR3 is 13 amino acids long.

V usage is TRBV6-6 and J usage is TRBJ1-1; 8 nucleotides agree with TRBD1. CDR1 MNHNY and CDR2 SVGAGI come from the germline V gene (reference sequence). V was clipped by 2 bases and J by 1 base; unmatched bases: 0. CDR3 length equals 14 residues. For the CDR3, the DNA is TGTGCCAGCAGTTACGGACAGGGGAACACTGAAGCTTTCTTT. Translating it yields CASSYGQGNTEAFF.

This clonotype was seen a few times. The chain has TRBV11-2 and TRBJ1-1; D remains ambiguous. CDR1 is SGHAT, CDR2 FQNNGV, per germline. The CDR3 has 13 amino acids. V gave up 5 bases and J gave up 4 bases, with 11 bases separating them. The CDR3 DNA is TGTGCCAGCAGCCTCATAACGGGCACTGAAGCTTTCTTT. Protein product: CASSLITGTEAFF.